This T cell receptor beta chain was captured by sequencing in a study of T cells in Graves' hyperthyroidism and ophthalmopathy. Overall study findings and caveats: The authors' 13 V-J model separated ophthalmopathy from stable hyperthyroidism. Peripheral blood also featured most of the thyroid clonotypes expanded above 0.001. Ophthalmopathy was predicted by the model a median of roughly 6.6 months ahead of onset.

TCR beta CDR3 regions were amplified from RNA. Carried out on the TCR CDR3, a first-round RT-PCR used the HTBI primer set. TCRdb itself ran the multiplex PCR reads through MiXCR, one entry per CDR3 protein. The table has about 770,000 distinct CDR3 sequences, 18% seen once; the top ten hold around 17%. This clonotype was detected ten times or more. Its antigen remains unidentified. Any patient presenting with uncontrolled infection, other autoimmune disease, pregnancy or lactation was left out. The CDR3 is made up of 14 amino acids. CDR1 and CDR2 (germline): SGHAT, FQNNGV. The trim removed 5 bases at V and 6 bases at J, leaving 5 bases unmatched.

The TCR comes from a woman between 50 and 59 years old with Graves' hyperthyroidism that later progressed to Graves' ophthalmopathy. The specimen was blood. V is TRBV11-2 and J is TRBJ1-5; 9 nucleotides match TRBD1. The chain's CDR3 is CASSPGQGSQPQHF. The CDR3 DNA is TGTGCCAGCAGCCCAGGACAGGGGAGTCAGCCCCAGCATTTT. Variable domain in full (rest from reference TRBV11-2 and TRBJ1-5): EAGVAQSPRYKIIEKRQSVAFWCNPISGHATLYWYQQILGQGPKLLIQFQNNGVVDDSQLPKDRFSAERLKGVDSTLKIQPAKLEDSAVYLCASSPGQGSQPQHFGDGTRLSIL.